The 14 T cell receptor beta chains below come from one sample, sequenced in a study of OX40 agonist ivuxolimab in advanced cancers. Using immunoSEQ multiplex PCR, the repertoire was profiled, and TCRdb retains in-frame clones only, with some absent. The sample records roughly 63,000 clones, about four fifths being singletons. The starting material was CD4+ or CD8+ T cells sorted from blood, obtained in a trial of the OX40 agonist ivuxolimab. These receptor sequences come from an adult with an advanced solid tumor such as melanoma, head and neck, liver or kidney cancer.

The J gene is TRBJ2-7, the V gene TRBV1; the table gives TRBD2 as D, unverified against the DNA. TRBV1 is a known pseudogene. This CDR3 has 16 amino acids. Here the CDR3 reads CTSSQGRRGQAYEQYF. The CDR3 DNA reads TGCACCAGCAGCCAAGGCAGGCGGGGGCAAGCCTACGAGCAGTACTTC.

The chain couples TRBV6-5 to TRBJ1-2; D possibly corresponds to TRBD1 (6 bases). V lost 5 bases and J lost 5, with 9 bases in between. Germline V gene sequence: CDR1 MNHEY, CDR2 SVGAGI. CDR3 length equals 12 residues. DNA of the CDR3: TGTGCCAGCAGTCCAACAGGGTATGGCTACACCTTC. It specifies CASSPTGYGYTF.

This sequence joins TRBV11-3 and TRBJ2-1; 9 bases map to TRBD1. CDR3 size: 16 residues. CDR1 SGHNT and CDR2 YENEEA come from the germline V gene. Trimming removed 5 bases from V and 6 bases from J; junction bases left unmatched: 11. CDR3 coding DNA: TGTGCCAGCAGCGCACGGGGACAGGGAAAGTCCAATGAGCAGTTCTTC. It translates to CASSARGQGKSNEQFF.

The V and J genes are TRBV7-9 and TRBJ2-1; 9 nucleotides align to TRBD2. The CDR3 contains 18 residues. With V trimmed by 3 bases and J by 7 bases, 16 bases remained unmatched. The germline CDR1 and CDR2 sequences are SEHNR and FQNEAQ (reference sequence). CDR3 amino acids: CASSFPPRLAGSSNEQFF. The CDR3 bases are TGTGCCAGCAGCTTTCCCCCCCGGCTAGCGGGGAGTTCAAATGAGCAGTTCTTC.

The chain uses TRBV19 and TRBJ1-2; maybe TRBD1 (6 bases). With 11 bases removed from V and 5 bases from J, the gap between germline ends came to 30 bases. This CDR3 has 17 residues. CDR1 and CDR2 from the germline V gene are LNHDA and SQIVND (reference sequence). The CDR3 region is CAARHLPGGGTTYGYTF. DNA for the CDR3: TGTGCCGCGCGACACTTACCGGGAGGCGGGACAACTTATGGCTACACCTTC.

This clone was seen just once. CDR3 amino acids: CASKLQTGTNEKLFF. The CDR3, as DNA: TGTGCCAGCAAATTGCAGACAGGGACTAATGAAAAACTGTTTTTT. J is TRBJ1-4 and V is TRBV6-5; 7 bases align to TRBD1. Germline V gene data show CDR1 as MNHEY and CDR2 as SVGAGI. V shed 7 bases and J 2 bases; nucleotides not matched to a gene: 7. This CDR3 has 15 residues.

The genes are TRBV7-9 and TRBJ2-5, with 7 bases fitting TRBD1. Germline-derived CDR1 and CDR2 are SEHNR and FQNEAQ (reference sequence). Trimming removed 5 bases from V and 4 bases from J; junction bases left unmatched: 7. The length of the CDR3 is 14 residues. CDR3 amino acids: CASSLGAGGETQYF. The CDR3 DNA reads as TGTGCCAGCAGCCTGGGTGCAGGGGGAGAGACCCAGTACTTC.

The chain joins TRBV14 to TRBJ1-1; maybe TRBD1 (5 bases). This CDR3 has 12 amino acids. From germline, CDR1 is SGHDN and CDR2 FVKESK. V lost 3 bases to trimming and J lost 11 bases, with 13 bases between them. CDR3 residues: CASSQGVMKAFF. In DNA form, the CDR3 reads TGTGCCAGCAGCCAGGGGGTCATGAAGGCTTTCTTT.

This clone was seen only a few times. The sample holds other DNA sequences that translate to the same CDR3. This chain uses TRBV30 with TRBJ1-2, with D uncertain. Germline values: CDR1 GTSNPN, CDR2 SVGIG (reference sequence). This CDR3 comprises 14 residues. Trimming pared 3 bases from V and 1 base from J, leaving 12 bases between. CDR3 nucleotide sequence: TGTGCCTGGAGCGTCCTGGGCATTAACTATGGCTACACCTTC. This sequence encodes CAWSVLGINYGYTF.

The chain uses TRBV6-5 and TRBJ2-5, with unresolved D. The CDR3 covers 12 residues. Trimming removed 0 bases at V and 5 bases at J, with 4 bases between. CDR1 is MNHEY, CDR2 SVGAGI, per germline. DNA of the CDR3: TGTGCCAGCAGTTACTCGGGGGAGACCCAGTACTTC. It translates to CASSYSGETQYF.

The chain has TRBV19 and TRBJ2-3; TRBD2 agrees at 10 bases. Germline CDR1 LNHDA, CDR2 SQIVND (reference sequence). This CDR3 region has 15 residues. Trimming cost V 7 bases and J 1 base; bases outside gene matches: 5. The CDR3 reads CASTTTSGRTDTQYF. DNA for the CDR3: TGTGCCAGTACCACGACTAGCGGGCGCACAGATACGCAGTATTTT. Drawing the rest from reference TRBV19 and TRBJ2-3, the complete variable domain is DGGITQSPKYLFRKEGQNVTLSCEQNLNHDAMYWYRQDPGQGLRLIYYSQIVNDFQKGDIAEGYSVSREKKESFPLTVTSAQKNPTAFYLCASTTTSGRTDTQYFGPGTRLTVL.

V and J are TRBV29-1 and TRBJ2-2; the D gene is possibly TRBD1 (5 bases). Between the trimmed V and J ends, which lost 6 bases and 1 base, there was a span of 12 bases. Germline V gene lookup returns CDR1 SQVTM and CDR2 ANQGSEA. This CDR3 is 14 amino acids long. In nucleotides, the CDR3 is TGCAGCGTGGAGATCCAGGGGAACACCGGGGAGCTGTTTTTT. Protein sequence: CSVEIQGNTGELFF.

This chain uses TRBV18 with TRBJ1-3; D is undetermined. CDR1 KGHSH and CDR2 LQKENI come from the germline V gene. The V gene lost 5 bases and the J gene lost 2 bases, with 16 bases spanning the gap. This CDR3 comprises 16 residues. CDR3 region: CASSAKDGLAGNTIYF. The CDR3 region has the DNA TGTGCCAGCTCAGCCAAGGACGGCCTTGCTGGAAACACCATATATTTT.

The chain has TRBV5-6 and TRBJ1-1, with 8 bases matching TRBD1. This CDR3 spans 14 amino acids. CDR1 is SGHDT and CDR2 is YYEEEE in the germline V gene. V shed 4 bases, J shed 5 bases, and the junction held 7 bases outside the gene matches. For the CDR3, the DNA is TGTGCCAGCAGCGGCACAGGGGGGTGGACTGAAGCTTTCTTT. It yields the protein CASSGTGGWTEAFF.